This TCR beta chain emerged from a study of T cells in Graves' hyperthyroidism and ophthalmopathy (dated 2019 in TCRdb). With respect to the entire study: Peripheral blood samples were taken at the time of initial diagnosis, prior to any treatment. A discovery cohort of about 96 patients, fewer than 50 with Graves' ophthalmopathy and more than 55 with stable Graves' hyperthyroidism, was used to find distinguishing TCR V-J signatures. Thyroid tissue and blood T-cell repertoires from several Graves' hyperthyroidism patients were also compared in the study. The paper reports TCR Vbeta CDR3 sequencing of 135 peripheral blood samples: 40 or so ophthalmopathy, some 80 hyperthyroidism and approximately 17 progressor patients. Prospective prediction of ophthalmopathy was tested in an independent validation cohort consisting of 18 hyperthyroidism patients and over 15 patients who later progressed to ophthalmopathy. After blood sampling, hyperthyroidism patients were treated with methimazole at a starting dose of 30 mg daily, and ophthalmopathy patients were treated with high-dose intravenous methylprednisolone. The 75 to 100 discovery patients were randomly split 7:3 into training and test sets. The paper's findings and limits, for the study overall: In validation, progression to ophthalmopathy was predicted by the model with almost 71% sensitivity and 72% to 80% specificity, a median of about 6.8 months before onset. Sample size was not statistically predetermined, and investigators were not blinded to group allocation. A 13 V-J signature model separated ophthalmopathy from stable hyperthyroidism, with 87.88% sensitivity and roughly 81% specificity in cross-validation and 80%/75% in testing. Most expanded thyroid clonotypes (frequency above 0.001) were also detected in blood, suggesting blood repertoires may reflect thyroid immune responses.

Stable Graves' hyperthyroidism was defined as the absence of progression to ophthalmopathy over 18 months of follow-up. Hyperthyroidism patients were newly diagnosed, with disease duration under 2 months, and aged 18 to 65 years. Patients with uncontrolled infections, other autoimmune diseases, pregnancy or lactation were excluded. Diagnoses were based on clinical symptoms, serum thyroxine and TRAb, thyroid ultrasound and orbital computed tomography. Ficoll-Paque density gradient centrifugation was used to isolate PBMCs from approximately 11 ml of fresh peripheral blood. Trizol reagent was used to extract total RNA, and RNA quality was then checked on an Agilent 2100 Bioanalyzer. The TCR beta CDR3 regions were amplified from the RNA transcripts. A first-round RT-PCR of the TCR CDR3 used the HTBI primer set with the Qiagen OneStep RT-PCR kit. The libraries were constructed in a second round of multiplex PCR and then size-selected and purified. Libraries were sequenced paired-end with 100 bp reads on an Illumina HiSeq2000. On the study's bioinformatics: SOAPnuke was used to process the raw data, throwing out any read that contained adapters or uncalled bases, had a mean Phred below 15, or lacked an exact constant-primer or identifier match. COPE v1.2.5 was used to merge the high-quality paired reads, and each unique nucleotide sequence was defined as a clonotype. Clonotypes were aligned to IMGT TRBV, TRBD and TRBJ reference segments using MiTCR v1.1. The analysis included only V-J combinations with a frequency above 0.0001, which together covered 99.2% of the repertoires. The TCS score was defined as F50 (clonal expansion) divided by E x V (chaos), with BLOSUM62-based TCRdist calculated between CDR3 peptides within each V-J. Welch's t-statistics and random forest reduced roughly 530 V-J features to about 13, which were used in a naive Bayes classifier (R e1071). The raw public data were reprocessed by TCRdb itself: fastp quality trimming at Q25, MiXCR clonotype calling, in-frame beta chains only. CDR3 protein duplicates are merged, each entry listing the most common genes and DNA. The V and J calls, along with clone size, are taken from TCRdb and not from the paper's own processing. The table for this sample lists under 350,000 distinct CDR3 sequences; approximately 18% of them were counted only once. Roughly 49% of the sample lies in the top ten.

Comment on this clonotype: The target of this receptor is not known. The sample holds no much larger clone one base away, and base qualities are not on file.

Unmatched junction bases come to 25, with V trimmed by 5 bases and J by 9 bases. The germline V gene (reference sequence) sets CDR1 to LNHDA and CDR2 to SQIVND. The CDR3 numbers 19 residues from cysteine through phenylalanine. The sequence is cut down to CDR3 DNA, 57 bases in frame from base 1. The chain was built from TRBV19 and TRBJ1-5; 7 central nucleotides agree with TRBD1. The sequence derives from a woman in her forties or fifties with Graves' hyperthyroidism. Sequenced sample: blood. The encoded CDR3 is CASSQNGPGQRGSTTPQHF. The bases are TGTGCCAGTAGTCAAAATGGACCGGGACAGCGAGGTTCCACAACGCCCCAGCATTTT.